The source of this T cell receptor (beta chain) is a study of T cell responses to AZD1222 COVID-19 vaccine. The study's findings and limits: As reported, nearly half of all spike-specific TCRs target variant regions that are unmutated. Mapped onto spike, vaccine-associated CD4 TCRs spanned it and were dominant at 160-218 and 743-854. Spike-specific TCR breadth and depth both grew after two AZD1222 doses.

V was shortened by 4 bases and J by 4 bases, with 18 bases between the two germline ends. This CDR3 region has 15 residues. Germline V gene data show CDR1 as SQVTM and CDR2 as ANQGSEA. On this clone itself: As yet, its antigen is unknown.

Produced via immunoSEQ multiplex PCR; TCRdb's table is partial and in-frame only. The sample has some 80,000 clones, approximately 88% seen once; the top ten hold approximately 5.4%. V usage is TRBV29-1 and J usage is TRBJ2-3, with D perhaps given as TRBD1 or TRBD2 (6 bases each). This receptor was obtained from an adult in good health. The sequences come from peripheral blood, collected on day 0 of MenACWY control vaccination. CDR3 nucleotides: TGCAGCGTTGGCACATACGGGGGCCGACCAGATACGCAGTATTTT. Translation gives CSVGTYGGRPDTQYF.